This section outlines one TCR beta chain sequence together with its context. Its antigen is not identified. After re-calling the 5' RACE reads, TCRdb lists one entry per CDR3 protein, DNA absent. In all, the sample yields fewer than 150,000 distinct CDR3 sequences. The record originates from a study of monozygotic twins with inflammatory bowel disease. Whole-study findings and limits: Fewer clonotypes were shared with others by IBD patients than by healthy twins, especially with disease activity.

Germline CDR1 DFQATT, CDR2 SNEGSKA (reference sequence). The CDR3 extends over 14 amino acids. This sequence originates from a human donor with ulcerative colitis or Crohn's disease, or a healthy co-twin of an affected twin (not recorded which). This chain connects TRBV20-1 to TRBJ2-5; without DNA, the TCRdb call of TRBD1 cannot be checked. Sequenced: blood. The CDR3 loop reads CSAQSNRGEETQYF.